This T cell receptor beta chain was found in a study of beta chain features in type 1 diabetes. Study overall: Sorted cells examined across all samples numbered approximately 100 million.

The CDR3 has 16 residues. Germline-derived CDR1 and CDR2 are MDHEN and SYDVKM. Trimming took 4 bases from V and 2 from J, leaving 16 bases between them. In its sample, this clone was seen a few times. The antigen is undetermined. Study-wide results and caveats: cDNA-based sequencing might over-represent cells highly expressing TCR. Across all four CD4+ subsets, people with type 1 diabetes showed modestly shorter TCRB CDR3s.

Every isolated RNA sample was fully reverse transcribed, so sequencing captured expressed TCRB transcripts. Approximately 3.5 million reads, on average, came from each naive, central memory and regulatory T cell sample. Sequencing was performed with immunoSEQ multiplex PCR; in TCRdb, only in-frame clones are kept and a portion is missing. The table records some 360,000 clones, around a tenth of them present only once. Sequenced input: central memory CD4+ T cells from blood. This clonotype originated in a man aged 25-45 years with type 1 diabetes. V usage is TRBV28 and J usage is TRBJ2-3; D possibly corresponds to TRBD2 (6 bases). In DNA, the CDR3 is TGTGCCAGCAGTTGGGGAAATAGCGGTCCCACAGATACGCAGTATTTT. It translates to CASSWGNSGPTDTQYF. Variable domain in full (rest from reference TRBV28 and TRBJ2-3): DVKVTQSSRYLVKRTGEKVFLECVQDMDHENMFWYRQDPGLGLRLIYFSYDVKMKEKGDIPEGYSVSREKKERFSLILESASTNQTSMYLCASSWGNSGPTDTQYFGPGTRLTVL.